This is a list of T cell receptor beta chains from one sample in a study of blood T cell repertoires in COVID-19. The protocol was immunoSEQ multiplex PCR, while the TCRdb copy is restricted to in-frame clones and leaves out a portion. The repertoire holds about 150,000 clones, with about 82% as singletons. Sequencing was done on a sample of PBMCs or T cells enriched from blood (not recorded which). The origin of the receptors is a woman between 35 and 50 years old who had recovered from COVID-19. CDR3s include the opening cysteine and the closing phenylalanine or tryptophan. The D gene is left open where the match is weak.

D gene,V gene,J gene,CDR3 DNA,CDR3 protein
TRBD1,TRBV29-1,TRBJ2-5,TGCAGCAACGACAGGGGTTACGAGACCCAGTACTTC,CSNDRGYETQYF
TRBD1,TRBV2,TRBJ1-5,TGTGCCAGCAGTTCGGGACAGGGTTTCTATCAGCCCCAGCATTTT,CASSSGQGFYQPQHF
NA,TRBV7-8,TRBJ2-1,TGTGCCAGCAGCTCCCTACGGTTCTCCTACAATGAGCAGTTCTTC,CASSSLRFSYNEQFF
NA,TRBV30,TRBJ1-1,TGTGCCTGGTACCGTGGGAGGGTTGGGAACACTGAAGCTTTCTTT,CAWYRGRVGNTEAFF
TRBD2,TRBV7-9,TRBJ2-1,TGTGCCAGCAGACCTACTAGCGGGGTATACAATGAGCAGTTCTTC,CASRPTSGVYNEQFF
TRBD1,TRBV5-1,TRBJ1-2,TGCGCCAGCAGCTTGCTAGGACAGGGTTATGGCTACACCTTC,CASSLLGQGYGYTF
NA,TRBV30,TRBJ1-3,TGTGCCTGGAGTGTACGCAGGGCTGGAAACACCATATATTTT,CAWSVRRAGNTIYF
TRBD2,TRBV27,TRBJ2-3,TGTGCCAGCAGTAGGGGGACTAGCGGCCTCACAGATACGCAGTATTTT,CASSRGTSGLTDTQYF
TRBD1,TRBV12-3/TRBV12-4,TRBJ2-2,TGTGCCAGTTACAGGGGTTTGAGCGGGGAGCTGTTTTTT,CASYRGLSGELFF
TRBD2,TRBV7-8,TRBJ2-1,TGTGCCAGCAGCCCACTCCCGATTAGCGGGGGGCCAAACTACAATGAGCAGTTCTTC,CASSPLPISGGPNYNEQFF